This entry describes one T cell receptor (beta chain). Its antigen remains undetermined. Base qualities are missing; no much larger clone stands one base away. Including the terminal cysteine and phenylalanine, the CDR3 comprises 15 residues. This entry keeps only the CDR3 DNA: 45 bases, framed from base 1. V is pruned by 3 bases and J by 5 bases, leaving 7 bases of the junction without a gene match. CDR1 LNHDA and CDR2 SQIVND were looked up in the germline V gene (reference sequence). The data belong to a study of blood T cell repertoires in COVID-19 (TCRdb year 2020). Regarding the study in general: Collaborator samples came from the United States, Italy and Spain and covered acute and convalescent phases of COVID-19. Samples came from the ongoing ImmuneRACE study (first 160 participants) plus 1,254 subjects from 6 global collaborators. The dataset comprised deeply sampled blood TCRbeta repertoires from subjects exposed to, actively infected with, or recovered from COVID-19. HLA class I and class II types, where available, came from metadata supplied by the sample provider rather than from assay-based typing. The repertoires were released in a freely available public database meant as a resource for research on the immune response to SARS-CoV-2. The prospective study material was composed of cDNA or gDNA derived from T cells, B-cell-depleted T cells, or PBMCs. Nearly every sample came with metadata listing a de-identified subject ID, COVID-19 status, age in years and sex.

TCRbeta CDR3 regions were amplified from genomic DNA using the immunoSEQ Assay, a bias-controlled multiplex PCR. The original pipeline was this. Within the assay, amplification of reference gene primers was used to estimate how many nucleated cells each sample contained. To quantify the absolute abundance of each unique TCRbeta CDR3 rearrangement, sequence reads were collapsed and filtered. For each sample, productive Simpson clonality was calculated as the square root of Simpson's diversity index across productive rearrangements. As stored in TCRdb, this immuneACCESS dataset retains in-frame rearrangements with V and J assigned. A fraction of the clones does not appear; measured against another copy, unresolved V genes explain less than half of the discrepancy, and the remainder lacks a known reason. For V, J and clone size, that table is used; D and trimming come from the DNA. The sample contains 150,000 or so clones, 60% to 80% of them found a single time. The ten largest clones represent approximately 9% of the sample.

Collaborating institutions collected whole blood in K2EDTA tubes following their own protocols. For TCRbeta analysis, collaborator samples were shipped as frozen whole blood, as isolated PBMCs, or as DNA extracted from either sample type. The research as a whole found: The amount of clinical and demographic metadata varied by source and participant and was provided uncurated.

The sequence links TRBV19 to TRBJ2-5; TRBD2 fits 9 bases in the junction. The sequenced material came from peripheral blood. This receptor was identified in a woman aged 45-59 years with active or convalescent COVID-19. The CDR3 has the sequence CASSIELAGLETQYF. The DNA sequence reads TGTGCCAGTAGTATTGAGCTAGCGGGGTTGGAGACCCAGTACTTC.